These 32 T cell receptor beta chains share one sample of origin, sequenced in a study of control samples from healthy donors and cancer patients. Sequencing was performed with immunoSEQ multiplex PCR; in TCRdb, only in-frame clones are kept and a portion is missing. Of roughly 120,000 clones listed, approximately 91% were seen once; the top ten hold 3% to 3.5%. The specimen sequenced was blood. The receptors were gathered from a man aged 45-60 years in good health.

The chain couples TRBV19 to TRBJ1-1; D is ambiguous. The CDR3 contains 13 residues. Germline CDR1 is LNHDA and CDR2 is SQIVND (reference sequence). The V end was cut by 7 bases, the J end by 4 bases, with 13 bases between. The CDR3 DNA reads TGTGCCAGTAAGGCGCCGGGTGGCACTGAAGCTTTCTTT. Translation: CASKAPGGTEAFF.

The chain joins TRBV6-5 to TRBJ1-5; no reliable D call. Germline V lookup: CDR1 MNHEY, CDR2 SVGAGI. The CDR3 consists of 16 residues. Trimming removed 4 bases at V and 0 bases at J, with 13 bases between. CDR3 region: CASSSGASSSNQPQHF. The CDR3 DNA sequence: TGTGCCAGCAGTTCCGGAGCATCTAGTAGCAATCAGCCCCAGCATTTT.

This sequence joins TRBV5-6 and TRBJ2-7; TRBD1 matches 7 bases. The CDR3 consists of 13 residues. CDR1 and CDR2 from the germline V gene are SGHDT and YYEEEE. Trimming took 4 bases from V and 2 from J; bases not matched to a gene: 3. The CDR3 DNA is TGTGCCAGCAGCCCCGGGACAGCCTACGAGCAGTACTTC. Amino acid sequence: CASSPGTAYEQYF.

The chain combines TRBV11-3 with TRBJ2-3, with D possibly being TRBD1 or TRBD2 (6 bases each). The CDR3 extends over 13 amino acids. CDR1 SGHNT and CDR2 YENEEA come from the germline V gene. V lost 1 base and J lost 8, with 10 bases in between. CDR3 sequence: CASSLGRGGTQYF. The DNA for the CDR3 is TGTGCCAGCAGCTTAGGCAGGGGAGGTACGCAGTATTTT. Variable domain in full (rest from reference TRBV11-3 and TRBJ2-3): EAGVVQSPRYKIIEKKQPVAFWCNPISGHNTLYWYLQNLGQGPELLIRYENEEAVDDSQLPKDRFSAERLKGVDSTLKIQPAELGDSAVYLCASSLGRGGTQYFGPGTRLTVL.

The chain is built from TRBV28 and TRBJ2-3, with 12 positions matching TRBD2. Germline CDR1 reads MDHEN; CDR2 reads SYDVKM. Losses at the gene ends were 5 bases for V and 4 bases for J; bases not matched to a gene: 7. The CDR3 is 16 residues long. The CDR3 DNA sequence: TGTGCCAGCAGTCCCGGACTAGCGGGGTTGGCAGATACGCAGTATTTT. Amino acids: CASSPGLAGLADTQYF.

The rearrangement uses TRBV30 and TRBJ2-6; possible D gene TRBD2, 6 bases. From germline, CDR1 is GTSNPN and CDR2 SVGIG (reference sequence). This CDR3 region has 14 residues. V was shortened by 7 bases and J by 4 bases, with 14 bases between the two germline ends. In nucleotides, the CDR3 is TGTGCCTTACAGAGGGAGGCCGGGGCCAACGTCCTGACTTTC. It translates to CALQREAGANVLTF.

This rearrangement joins TRBV13 to TRBJ2-7, with D possibly TRBD1 on 6 matching bases. The germline V and J ends were trimmed by 5 bases and 1 base, with 9 bases remaining between them. The CDR3 sequence is 13 residues long. Germline V CDR1 and CDR2: PRHDT, FYEKMQ (reference sequence). CDR3 nucleotide sequence: TGTGCCAGCAGCCCAGGACAGTCCTACGAGCAGTACTTC. Amino acid sequence: CASSPGQSYEQYF.

The V gene is TRBV6-4, the J gene TRBJ1-1, with 9 bases that match TRBD1. This CDR3 is built from 14 residues. Unmatched junction bases numbered 8, after V lost 8 bases and J lost 4 bases. Per germline, CDR1 MRHNA and CDR2 SNTAGT. CDR3 in amino acids: CASYGQGRGTEAFF. CDR3 coding DNA: TGTGCCAGCTACGGACAGGGGCGCGGCACTGAAGCTTTCTTT.

The chain combines TRBV18 with TRBJ2-5, with D maybe TRBD1 (6 bases). V was clipped by 5 bases and J by 2 bases, with 12 bases between them. The germline V gene has CDR1 KGHSH and CDR2 LQKENI. CDR3 size: 14 residues. The CDR3 coding sequence is TGTGCCAGCTCATCCTGGGGGCTTCAAGAGACCCAGTACTTC. Amino acids: CASSSWGLQETQYF.

This clone was seen a single time. V is TRBV28 and J is TRBJ2-7; 13 positions match TRBD2. Per germline, CDR1 MDHEN and CDR2 SYDVKM. After removal of 5 bases from V and 4 bases from J, the junction contained 5 bases not matched to a gene. There are 15 residues in the CDR3. In DNA form, the CDR3 reads TGTGCCAGCAGTACTAGCGGGGGGGCTCAATACGAGCAGTACTTC. Translated: CASSTSGGAQYEQYF.

As DNA, the CDR3 is TGCGCCAGCAGCCAAGCTGGGCAGGGGATTTACAATGAGCAGTTCTTC. This sequence encodes CASSQAGQGIYNEQFF. This rearrangement joins TRBV4-1 to TRBJ2-1, with D maybe TRBD1 (6 bases). CDR1 is MGHRA and CDR2 is YSYEKL in the germline V gene. The CDR3 runs to 16 residues. Between the trimmed V and J ends, which lost 1 base and 4 bases, there was a span of 14 bases.

The V call is TRBV5-1, the J call TRBJ1-2, with D possibly TRBD1 on 6 matching bases. Germline-derived CDR1 and CDR2 are SGHRS and YFSETQ. V lost 1 base and J 8 bases, leaving 12 bases between the germline ends. This CDR3 comprises 13 residues. This chain's CDR3 is CASSLTGGLGYTF. DNA for the CDR3: TGCGCCAGCAGCTTGACGGGGGGCTTGGGCTACACCTTC.

The V call is TRBV28, the J call TRBJ1-6; a weak D match, TRBD1 (5 bases). From germline, CDR1 is MDHEN and CDR2 SYDVKM. CDR3 size: 20 residues. Trimming removed 3 bases from V and 7 bases from J, with 28 bases in between. The CDR3 loop reads CASSFNGAARNFQENSPLHF. CDR3 sequence (DNA): TGTGCCAGCAGTTTCAATGGGGCCGCCCGAAACTTTCAAGAAAATTCACCCCTCCACTTT. Looking up the rest from reference TRBV28 and TRBJ1-6 gives the full variable domain: DVKVTQSSRYLVKRTGEKVFLECVQDMDHENMFWYRQDPGLGLRLIYFSYDVKMKEKGDIPEGYSVSREKKERFSLILESASTNQTSMYLCASSFNGAARNFQENSPLHFGNGTRLTVT.

V gene TRBV18 combines with J gene TRBJ1-5; no clear D gene. The CDR3 length is 14 residues. Trimming left V 4 bases short and J 3 bases short, with 10 bases between. Germline V gene sequence: CDR1 KGHSH, CDR2 LQKENI. The CDR3 sequence is CASSLQKSNQPQHF. The CDR3 coding sequence is TGTGCCAGCTCACTTCAAAAGTCCAATCAGCCCCAGCATTTT.

This rearrangement joins TRBV30 to TRBJ2-5; 8 bases map to TRBD1. The CDR3 sequence is 14 residues long. CDR1 GTSNPN and CDR2 SVGIG come from the germline V gene (reference sequence). Trimming removed 4 bases from V and 4 bases from J; junction bases left unmatched: 8. The CDR3 sequence: CAWTRAGGTETQYF. In nucleotides, the CDR3 is TGTGCCTGGACCAGGGCAGGGGGCACAGAGACCCAGTACTTC. The whole variable domain, remainder taken from reference TRBV30 and TRBJ2-5, is SQTIHQWPATLVQPVGSPLSLECTVEGTSNPNLYWYRQAAGRGLQLLFYSVGIGQISSEVPQNLSASRPQDRQFILSSKKLLLSDSGFYLCAWTRAGGTETQYFGPGTRLLVL.

V and J are TRBV5-1 and TRBJ2-3; no clear D gene. The CDR3 consists of 12 residues. V was shortened by 5 bases and J by 4 bases, with 8 bases between the two germline ends. CDR1 is SGHRS and CDR2 is YFSETQ in the germline V gene. The CDR3 DNA is TGCGCCAGCAGGCCGCATGCAGATACGCAGTATTTT. Protein sequence: CASRPHADTQYF.

In its sample, this clone was seen a few times. The chain employs TRBV28 and TRBJ2-2, with D possibly TRBD1 on 5 matching bases. The V gene's germline CDR1 is MDHEN and CDR2 SYDVKM. The CDR3 has 15 residues. Deletions cut 7 bases from V and 5 bases from J, with 17 bases between. The CDR3 nucleotides read TGTGCCAGCACCACCGCGTGGGGCTTGACCGGGGAGCTGTTTTTT. As protein: CASTTAWGLTGELFF.

CDR3 in DNA: TGTGCTAGTGGTTTCCACCAGGGACAGGTGGGATATAGCAATCAGCCCCAGCATTTT. Translating it yields CASGFHQGQVGYSNQPQHF. The gene calls are TRBV12-5 and TRBJ1-5; 8 bases match TRBD1. CDR3 size: 19 residues. Germline V gives CDR1 LGHNT, CDR2 FRNRAP. V shed 3 bases, J shed 0 bases, and the junction held 13 bases outside the gene matches.

The genes are TRBV19 and TRBJ2-3; 9 bases line up with TRBD1. CDR3 length equals 15 residues. The V gene's germline CDR1 is LNHDA and CDR2 SQIVND (reference sequence). V gave up 6 bases and J gave up 4 bases; unmatched junction bases: 8. The CDR3 DNA follows: TGTGCCAGTAGAGAGGGACAGGGAGGCGCAGATACGCAGTATTTT. Translation gives CASREGQGGADTQYF.

The J gene is TRBJ2-5, the V gene TRBV7-8; maybe TRBD1 (6 bases). Germline CDR1 SGHVS, CDR2 FQNEAQ. V shed 1 base and J shed 4 bases, with 16 bases lying between them. The CDR3 runs 16 residues. In DNA, the CDR3 is TGTGCCAGCAGCTTAGGGTCGGGACAAATTAGAGAGACCCAGTACTTC. Protein product: CASSLGSGQIRETQYF.

This clone was picked up one time. The chain recombines TRBV28 with TRBJ1-6; no reliable D call. CDR1 and CDR2 (germline): MDHEN, SYDVKM. The CDR3 loop spans 17 amino acids. Between the trimmed V and J ends, which lost 4 bases and 0 bases, there was a span of 13 bases. Here the CDR3 reads CASSSQTASSYNSPLHF. The CDR3, as DNA: TGTGCCAGCAGTTCACAAACAGCGAGCTCCTATAATTCACCCCTCCACTTT.

The chain joins TRBV28 to TRBJ1-4, with 7 nucleotides matching TRBD1. After removal of 7 bases from V and 8 bases from J, the junction contained 13 bases not matched to a gene. The CDR3 is 15 residues long. CDR1 and CDR2 (germline): MDHEN, SYDVKM. CDR3 DNA: TGTGCCAGCAACAGACCGACAGGGAGGGGGGAAAAACTGTTTTTT. Translated: CASNRPTGRGEKLFF.

CDR3 sequence reads: CASSEQQGDYGYTF. The CDR3 nucleotides read TGTGCCAGCAGTGAACAGCAGGGGGACTATGGCTACACCTTC. The chain employs TRBV6-1 and TRBJ1-2, with 7 bases lining up with TRBD1. This CDR3 has 14 amino acids. Trimming removed 2 bases from V and 3 bases from J; junction bases left unmatched: 3. Germline assignment: CDR1 MNHNS and CDR2 SASEGT.

This clone was found once. V and J are TRBV5-1 and TRBJ2-7; the match to TRBD1 covers 7 bases. V lost 0 bases and J lost 6; bases outside the gene matches: 3. Germline lookup yields CDR1 SGHRS and CDR2 YFSETQ. The CDR3 spans 13 residues. CDR3 sequence: CASSLGQGAEQYF. CDR3 coding DNA: TGCGCCAGCAGCTTGGGACAGGGAGCCGAGCAGTACTTC. The full variable domain, rest sourced from reference TRBV5-1 and TRBJ2-7, is KAGVTQTPRYLIKTRGQQVTLSCSPISGHRSVSWYQQTPGQGLQFLFEYFSETQRNKGNFPGRFSGRQFSNSRSEMNVSTLELGDSALYLCASSLGQGAEQYFGPGTRLTVT.

The chain is built from TRBV6-6 and TRBJ2-5; D perhaps matches TRBD1 (5 bases). This CDR3 has 15 amino acids. The V gene's germline CDR1 is MNHNY and CDR2 SVGAGI (reference sequence). Trimming took 2 bases from V and 4 from J, leaving 14 bases between them. DNA for the CDR3: TGTGCCAGCAGTTACGACGGACACGACTCAGAGACCCAGTACTTC. Its translation is CASSYDGHDSETQYF.

The chain combines TRBV18 with TRBJ2-1, with 13 nucleotides matching TRBD2. With 4 bases clipped from V and 4 bases from J, the junction kept 7 bases outside the gene matches. CDR1 is KGHSH, CDR2 LQKENI, per germline. The length of the CDR3 is 17 residues. The chain's CDR3 is CASSQRTSGGLYNEQFF. The CDR3 nucleotides are TGTGCCAGCTCACAACGGACTAGCGGGGGTCTTTACAATGAGCAGTTCTTC.

The gene calls are TRBV27 and TRBJ1-5; no clear D gene. Trimming pared 5 bases from V and 3 bases from J, leaving 2 bases between. Germline V lookup: CDR1 MNHEY, CDR2 SMNVEV (reference sequence). The CDR3 loop spans 11 amino acids. CDR3 protein: CASSPNQPQHF. The CDR3 nucleotides are TGTGCCAGCAGTCCCAATCAGCCCCAGCATTTT.

This sequence joins TRBV2 and TRBJ1-6; D not certain. V was shortened by 2 bases and J by 9 bases, with 20 bases between the two germline ends. The CDR3 runs 17 residues. Germline assignment: CDR1 SNHLY and CDR2 FYNNEI. As DNA, the CDR3 is TGTGCCAGCAGTGAAATGTCCGGCAGTATTATAAGTTCACCCCTCCACTTT. Amino acids: CASSEMSGSIISSPLHF.

This chain connects TRBV5-1 to TRBJ2-1; a possible D gene is TRBD1 (6 bases). The CDR3 contains 14 residues. V was cut by 4 bases and J by 10 bases, with 18 bases left in between. Germline-derived CDR1 and CDR2 are SGHRS and YFSETQ. CDR3 coding DNA: TGCGCCAGCAGCGCTGGGGACACCGGCCAGGAGCAGTTCTTC. It yields the protein CASSAGDTGQEQFF.

This clone was picked up a small number of times. Other DNA sequences within the sample encode an identical CDR3. The chain couples TRBV5-6 to TRBJ2-3; a possible D gene is TRBD2 (5 bases). V lost 0 bases and J 6 bases, leaving 8 bases between the germline ends. This CDR3 has 13 residues. Germline CDR1 is SGHDT and CDR2 is YYEEEE. The DNA of the CDR3 is TGTGCCAGCAGCTTGGGCCGAGGGGATACGCAGTATTTT. This gives the protein CASSLGRGDTQYF.

V is TRBV11-2 and J is TRBJ2-1; 9 nucleotides match TRBD2. CDR3 length equals 15 residues. With V trimmed by 5 bases and J by 4 bases, 6 bases remained unmatched. CDR1 and CDR2 from the germline V gene are SGHAT and FQNNGV. CDR3 in amino acids: CASSRSGGPYNEQFF. CDR3 sequence (DNA): TGTGCCAGCAGCCGGAGCGGGGGGCCTTACAATGAGCAGTTCTTC.

The V call is TRBV4-2, the J call TRBJ2-7, with 12 bases identical to TRBD2. Trimming at V came to 2 bases and at J to 7 bases, leaving 9 bases not matched to a gene. This CDR3 comprises 16 residues. Per the germline V gene, CDR1 is LGHNA and CDR2 is YNFKEQ. In DNA, the CDR3 is TGTGCCAGCAGCCAACCTGGACTAGCGGGGCCGGGGGAGCAGTACTTC. The encoded protein is CASSQPGLAGPGEQYF.